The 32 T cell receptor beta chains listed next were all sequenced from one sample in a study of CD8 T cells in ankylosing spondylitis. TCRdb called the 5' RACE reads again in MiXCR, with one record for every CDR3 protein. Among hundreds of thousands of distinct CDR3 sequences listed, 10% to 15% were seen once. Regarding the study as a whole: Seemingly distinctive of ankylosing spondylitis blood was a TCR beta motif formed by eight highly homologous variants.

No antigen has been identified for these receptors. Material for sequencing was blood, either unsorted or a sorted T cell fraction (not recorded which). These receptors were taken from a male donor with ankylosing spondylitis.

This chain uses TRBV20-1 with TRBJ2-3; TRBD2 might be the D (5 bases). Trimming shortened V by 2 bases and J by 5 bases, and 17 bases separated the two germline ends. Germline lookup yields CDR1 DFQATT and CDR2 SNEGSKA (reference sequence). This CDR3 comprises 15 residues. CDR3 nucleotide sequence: TGCAGTGCTAGATGGGCGGCTAGCTGGGGAGATACGCAGTATTTT. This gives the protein CSARWAASWGDTQYF.

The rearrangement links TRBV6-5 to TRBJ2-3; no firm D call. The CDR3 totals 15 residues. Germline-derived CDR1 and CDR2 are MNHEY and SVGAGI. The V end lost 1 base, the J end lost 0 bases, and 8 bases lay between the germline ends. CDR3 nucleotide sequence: TGTGCCAGCAGTTACTATCGTTCTAGCACAGATACGCAGTATTTT. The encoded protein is CASSYYRSSTDTQYF.

CDR3 nucleotides: TGTGCCATCGGTCCTGACAAAAACGGCCATGGCTACACCTTC. Residues: CAIGPDKNGHGYTF. The rearrangement uses TRBV10-3 and TRBJ1-2, with D unresolved. The CDR3 covers 14 residues. Trimming cost V 8 bases and J 6 bases, with 19 bases left between them. The germline V gene has CDR1 ENHRY and CDR2 SYGVKD.

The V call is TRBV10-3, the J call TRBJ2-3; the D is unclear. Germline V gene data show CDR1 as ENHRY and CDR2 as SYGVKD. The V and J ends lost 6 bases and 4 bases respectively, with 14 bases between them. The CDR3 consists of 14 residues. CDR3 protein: CAIRGGLGPDTQYF. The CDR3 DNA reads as TGTGCCATCAGGGGTGGGCTGGGTCCAGATACGCAGTATTTT.

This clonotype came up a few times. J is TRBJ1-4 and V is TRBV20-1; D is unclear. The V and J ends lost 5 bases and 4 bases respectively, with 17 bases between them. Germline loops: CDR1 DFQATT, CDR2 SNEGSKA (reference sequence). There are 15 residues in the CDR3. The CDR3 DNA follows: TGCAGTGCTTATCTGCATTGGGAAAGTAATGAAAAACTGTTTTTT. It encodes CSAYLHWESNEKLFF.

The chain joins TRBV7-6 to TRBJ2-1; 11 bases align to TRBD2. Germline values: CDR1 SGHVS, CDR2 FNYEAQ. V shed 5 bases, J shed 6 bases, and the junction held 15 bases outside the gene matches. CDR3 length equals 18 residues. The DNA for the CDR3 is TGTGCCAGCAGCAGGCGGACTAGCGGGTCAGGTATAAGCAATGAGCAGTTCTTC. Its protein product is CASSRRTSGSGISNEQFF.

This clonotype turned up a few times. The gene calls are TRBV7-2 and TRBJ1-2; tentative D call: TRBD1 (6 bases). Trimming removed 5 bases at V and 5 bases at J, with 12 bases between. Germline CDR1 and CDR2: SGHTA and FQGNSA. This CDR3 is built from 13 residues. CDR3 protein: CASSLSTGYGYTF. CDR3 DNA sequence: TGTGCCAGCAGCCTAAGTACAGGGTATGGCTACACCTTC.

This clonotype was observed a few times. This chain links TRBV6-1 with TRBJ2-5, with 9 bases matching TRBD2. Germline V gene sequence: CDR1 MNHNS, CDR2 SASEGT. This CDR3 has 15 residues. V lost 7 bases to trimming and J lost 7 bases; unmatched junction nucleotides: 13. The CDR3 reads CASTEAGGLRVTQYF. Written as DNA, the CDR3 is TGTGCCAGCACTGAGGCGGGGGGGCTTAGGGTGACCCAGTACTTC.

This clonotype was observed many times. The CDR3 bases are TGCGCCAGCAGCTTGGGGCTAGCGGGAGGCTATGAGCAGTTCTTC. Translating it yields CASSLGLAGGYEQFF. The gene calls are TRBV5-1 and TRBJ2-1, with 11 bases fitting TRBD2. This CDR3 is built from 15 residues. Germline CDR1 SGHRS, CDR2 YFSETQ. V lost 0 bases, J lost 8 bases, and 4 bases stayed unmatched. The full variable domain, its missing parts supplied by reference TRBV5-1 and TRBJ2-1, is KAGVTQTPRYLIKTRGQQVTLSCSPISGHRSVSWYQQTPGQGLQFLFEYFSETQRNKGNFPGRFSGRQFSNSRSEMNVSTLELGDSALYLCASSLGLAGGYEQFFGPGTRLTVL.

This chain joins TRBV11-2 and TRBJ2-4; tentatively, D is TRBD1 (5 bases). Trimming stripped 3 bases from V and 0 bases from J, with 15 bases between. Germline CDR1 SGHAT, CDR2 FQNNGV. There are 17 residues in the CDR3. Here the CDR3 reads CASSFYLRGIAKNIQYF. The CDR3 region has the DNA TGTGCCAGCAGCTTCTATCTAAGGGGAATAGCCAAAAACATTCAGTACTTC. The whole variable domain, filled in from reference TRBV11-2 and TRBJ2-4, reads EAGVAQSPRYKIIEKRQSVAFWCNPISGHATLYWYQQILGQGPKLLIQFQNNGVVDDSQLPKDRFSAERLKGVDSTLKIQPAKLEDSAVYLCASSFYLRGIAKNIQYFGAGTRLSVL.

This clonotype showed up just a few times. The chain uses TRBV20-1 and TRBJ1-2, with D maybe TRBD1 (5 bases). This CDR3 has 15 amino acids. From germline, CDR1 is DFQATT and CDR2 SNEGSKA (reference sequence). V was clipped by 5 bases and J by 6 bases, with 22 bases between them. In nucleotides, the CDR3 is TGCAGTGCTCGGAGGGACCCGGCAGGGATGGATGGCTACACCTTC. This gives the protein CSARRDPAGMDGYTF.

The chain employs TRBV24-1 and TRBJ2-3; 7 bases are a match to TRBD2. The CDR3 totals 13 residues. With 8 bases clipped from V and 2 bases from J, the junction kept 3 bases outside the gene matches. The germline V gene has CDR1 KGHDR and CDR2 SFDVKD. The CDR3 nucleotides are TGTGCCACCAAGCGGGGATCCACAGATACGCAGTATTTT. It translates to CATKRGSTDTQYF.

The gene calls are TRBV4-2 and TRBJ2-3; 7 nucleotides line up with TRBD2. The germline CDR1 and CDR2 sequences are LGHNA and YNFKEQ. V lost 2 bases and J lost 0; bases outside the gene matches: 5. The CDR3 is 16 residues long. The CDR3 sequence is CASSQKTSSSTDTQYF. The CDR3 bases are TGTGCCAGCAGCCAAAAGACTAGCTCTAGCACAGATACGCAGTATTTT.

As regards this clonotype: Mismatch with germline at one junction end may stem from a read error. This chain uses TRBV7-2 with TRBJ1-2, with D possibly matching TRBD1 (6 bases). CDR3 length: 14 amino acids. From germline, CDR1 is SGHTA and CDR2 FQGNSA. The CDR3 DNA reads TGTGCCGGCAGCCCAGAGGGGGACGCCTATGGCTACACCTTC. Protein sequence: CAGSPEGDAYGYTF.

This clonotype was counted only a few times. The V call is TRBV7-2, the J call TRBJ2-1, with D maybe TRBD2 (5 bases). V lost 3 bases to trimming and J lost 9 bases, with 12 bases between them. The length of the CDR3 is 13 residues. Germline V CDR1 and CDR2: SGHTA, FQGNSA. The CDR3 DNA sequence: TGTGCCAGCAGCTTGAACAGCGAGGGTGAGCAGTTCTTC. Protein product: CASSLNSEGEQFF. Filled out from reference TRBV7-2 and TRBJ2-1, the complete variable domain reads GAGVSQSPSNKVTEKGKDVELRCDPISGHTALYWYRQSLGQGLEFLIYFQGNSAPDKSGLPSDRFSAERTGGSVSTLTIQRTQQEDSAVYLCASSLNSEGEQFFGPGTRLTVL.

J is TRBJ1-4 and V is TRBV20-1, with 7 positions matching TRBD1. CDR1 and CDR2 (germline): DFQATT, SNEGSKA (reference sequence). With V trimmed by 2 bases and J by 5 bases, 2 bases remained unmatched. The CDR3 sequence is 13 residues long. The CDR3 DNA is TGCAGTGCTAGAAAGGGACAGAATGAAAAACTGTTTTTT. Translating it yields CSARKGQNEKLFF.

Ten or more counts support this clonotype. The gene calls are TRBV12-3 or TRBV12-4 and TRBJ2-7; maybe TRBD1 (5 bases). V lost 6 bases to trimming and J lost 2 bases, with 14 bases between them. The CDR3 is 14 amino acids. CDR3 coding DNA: TGTGCCAGCAGCCGCGCAGGGAAGACCTACGAGCAGTACTTC. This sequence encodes CASSRAGKTYEQYF.

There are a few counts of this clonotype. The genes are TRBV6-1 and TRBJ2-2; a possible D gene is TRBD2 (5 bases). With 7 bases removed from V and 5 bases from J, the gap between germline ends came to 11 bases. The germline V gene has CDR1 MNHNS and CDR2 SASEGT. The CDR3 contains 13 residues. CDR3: CASIGRRTGELFF. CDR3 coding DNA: TGTGCCAGCATTGGCAGGAGGACCGGGGAGCTGTTTTTT.

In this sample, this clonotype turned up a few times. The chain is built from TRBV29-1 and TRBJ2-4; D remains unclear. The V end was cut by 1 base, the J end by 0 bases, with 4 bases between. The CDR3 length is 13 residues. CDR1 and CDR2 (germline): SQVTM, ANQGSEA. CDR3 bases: TGCAGCGTTGAAGTGTTAGCCAAAAACATTCAGTACTTC. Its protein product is CSVEVLAKNIQYF.

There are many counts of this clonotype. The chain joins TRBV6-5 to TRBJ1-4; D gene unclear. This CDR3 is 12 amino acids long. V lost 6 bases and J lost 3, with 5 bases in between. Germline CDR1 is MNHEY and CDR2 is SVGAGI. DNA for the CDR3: TGTGCCAGCAGGGCTCCTAATGAAAAACTGTTTTTT. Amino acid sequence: CASRAPNEKLFF.

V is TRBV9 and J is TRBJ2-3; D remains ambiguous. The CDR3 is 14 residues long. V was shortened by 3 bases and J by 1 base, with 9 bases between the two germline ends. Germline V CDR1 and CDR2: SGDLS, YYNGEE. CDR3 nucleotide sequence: TGTGCCAGCAGCGGCCCGGCGGGCACAGATACGCAGTATTTT. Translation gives CASSGPAGTDTQYF.

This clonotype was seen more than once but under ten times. CDR3: CTGTLGETQYF. DNA for the CDR3: TGCACCGGGACTCTCGGGGAGACCCAGTACTTC. The chain is built from TRBV20-1 and TRBJ2-5, with D perhaps matching TRBD2 (6 bases). From germline, CDR1 is DFQATT and CDR2 SNEGSKA (reference sequence). CDR3 length: 11 amino acids.

The CDR3 loop reads CSASGTAAYEQYF. The CDR3 DNA sequence: TGCAGTGCTAGCGGGACAGCGGCTTACGAGCAGTACTTC. The chain recombines TRBV20-1 with TRBJ2-7, with TRBD1 matching over 7 bases. Trimming removed 3 bases from V and 4 bases from J; junction bases left unmatched: 6. Germline V gives CDR1 DFQATT, CDR2 SNEGSKA (reference sequence). This CDR3 region has 13 residues.

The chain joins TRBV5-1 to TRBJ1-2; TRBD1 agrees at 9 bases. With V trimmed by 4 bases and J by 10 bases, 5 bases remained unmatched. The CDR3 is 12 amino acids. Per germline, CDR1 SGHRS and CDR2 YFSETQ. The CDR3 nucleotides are TGCGCCAGCAGCCTCGGGACAGGGTCCTACACCTTC. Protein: CASSLGTGSYTF. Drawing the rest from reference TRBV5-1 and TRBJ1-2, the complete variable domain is KAGVTQTPRYLIKTRGQQVTLSCSPISGHRSVSWYQQTPGQGLQFLFEYFSETQRNKGNFPGRFSGRQFSNSRSEMNVSTLELGDSALYLCASSLGTGSYTFGSGTRLTVV.

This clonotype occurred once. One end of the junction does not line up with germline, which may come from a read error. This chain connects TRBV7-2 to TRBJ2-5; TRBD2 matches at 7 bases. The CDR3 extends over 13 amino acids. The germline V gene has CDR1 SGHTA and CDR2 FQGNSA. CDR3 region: CDSSLVAGETQYF. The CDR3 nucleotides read TGTGACAGCAGCTTAGTAGCGGGAGAGACCCAGTACTTC.

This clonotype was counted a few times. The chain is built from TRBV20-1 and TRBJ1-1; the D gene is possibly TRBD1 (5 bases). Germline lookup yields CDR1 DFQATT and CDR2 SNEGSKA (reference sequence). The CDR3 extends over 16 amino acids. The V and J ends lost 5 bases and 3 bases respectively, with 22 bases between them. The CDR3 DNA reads TGCAGTGCTCCCAAACCCGACGCCTGGGGGGACACTGAAGCTTTCTTT. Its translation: CSAPKPDAWGDTEAFF.

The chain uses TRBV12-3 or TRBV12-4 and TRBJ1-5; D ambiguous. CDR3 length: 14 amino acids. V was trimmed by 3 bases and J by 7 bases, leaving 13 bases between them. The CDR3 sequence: CASSLGRENQPQHF. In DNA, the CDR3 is TGTGCCAGCAGTTTGGGAAGGGAGAACCAGCCCCAGCATTTT.

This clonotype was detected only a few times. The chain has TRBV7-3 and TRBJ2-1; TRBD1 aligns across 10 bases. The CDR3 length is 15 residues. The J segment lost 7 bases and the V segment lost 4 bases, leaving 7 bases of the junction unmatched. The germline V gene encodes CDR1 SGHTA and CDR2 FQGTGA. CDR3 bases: TGTGCCAGCAGCTCCGTCGGACAGGGGGGGAATGAGCAGTTCTTC. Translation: CASSSVGQGGNEQFF.

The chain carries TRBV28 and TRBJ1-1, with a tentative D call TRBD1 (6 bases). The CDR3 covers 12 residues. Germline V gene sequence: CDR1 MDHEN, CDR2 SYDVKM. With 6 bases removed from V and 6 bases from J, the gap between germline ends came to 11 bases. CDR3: CASRSGDAEAFF. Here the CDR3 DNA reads TGTGCCAGCAGATCAGGGGACGCTGAAGCTTTCTTT.

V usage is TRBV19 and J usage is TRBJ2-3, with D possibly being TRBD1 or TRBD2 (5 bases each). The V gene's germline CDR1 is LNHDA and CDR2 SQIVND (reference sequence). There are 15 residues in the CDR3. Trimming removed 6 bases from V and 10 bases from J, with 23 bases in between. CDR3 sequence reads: CASRRIPGRPSSQYF. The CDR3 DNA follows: TGTGCCAGTAGAAGAATCCCGGGACGGCCTAGTTCGCAGTATTTT.

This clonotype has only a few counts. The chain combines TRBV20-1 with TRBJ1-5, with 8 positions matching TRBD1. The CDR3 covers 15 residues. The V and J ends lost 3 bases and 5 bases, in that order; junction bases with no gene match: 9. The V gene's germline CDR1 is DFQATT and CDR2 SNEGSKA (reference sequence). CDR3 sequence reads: CSARRGGQGDQPQHF. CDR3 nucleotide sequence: TGCAGTGCTAGGAGGGGAGGACAGGGAGATCAGCCCCAGCATTTT.

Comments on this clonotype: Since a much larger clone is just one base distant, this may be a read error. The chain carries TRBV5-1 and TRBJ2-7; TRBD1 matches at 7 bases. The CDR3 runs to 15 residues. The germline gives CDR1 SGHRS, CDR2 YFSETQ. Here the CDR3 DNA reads TGCGCCATCAGCTGGGGGACAGCTAACTCCTACGAGCAGTACTTC. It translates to CAISWGTANSYEQYF.